The clone carrying this T cell receptor (beta chain) was seen more than once but under ten times. This record belongs to a study of blood T cell repertoires in COVID-19. Study summary: COVID-19 samples, acute and convalescent, were from the United States, Italy and Spain.

V was trimmed by 0 bases and J by 7 bases, leaving 12 bases between them. Per the germline V gene, CDR1 is ENHRY and CDR2 is SYGVKD. CDR3 length equals 14 residues. TCRdb's table, derived via immunoSEQ multiplex PCR, lists solely in-frame clones and lacks some. This table has roughly 500,000 clones, approximately 85% appearing once. The chain combines TRBV10-3 with TRBJ1-1; tentative D call: TRBD1 (5 bases). The receptor was isolated from a human donor in a cohort sampled during active COVID-19. Sequencing was carried out using peripheral blood. DNA of the CDR3: TGTGCCATCAGTGAGTCGGGGACCGGGGGTGAAGCTTTCTTT. Translated, it gives CAISESGTGGEAFF.